These 24 T cell receptor beta chains share one sample of origin, sequenced in a study of cytomegalovirus exposure and HLA in healthy donors. In the PCR, 60 Vbeta and 13 Jbeta primers were used. Generated by immunoSEQ multiplex PCR, the TCRdb table keeps only in-frame clones and is missing some. The sample yields about 150,000 clones, around 73% seen once. Sequenced input: PBMCs. Every receptor here comes from a woman under 30 in good health and CMV-seropositive.

There are a few counts of this clone. CDR3: CASSQPDTDTQYF. The CDR3 nucleotides are TGTGCCAGCAGCCAACCAGACACAGATACGCAGTATTTT. The gene calls are TRBV4-2 and TRBJ2-3; D not certain. Germline lookup yields CDR1 LGHNA and CDR2 YNFKEQ. This CDR3 has 13 amino acids. Trimming shortened V by 2 bases and J by 2 bases, and 5 bases separated the two germline ends.

The chain combines TRBV4-1 with TRBJ2-5; maybe TRBD2 (6 bases). Trimming took 3 bases from V and 4 from J, leaving 18 bases between them. The CDR3 length is 16 residues. Germline loops: CDR1 MGHRA, CDR2 YSYEKL. The CDR3 coding sequence is TGCGCCAGCAGCCATCCCCCCATGAGGGGAGGAGAGACCCAGTACTTC. Translated: CASSHPPMRGGETQYF.

This clone was detected only a few times. This sequence joins TRBV7-2 and TRBJ2-3; 9 bases are shared with TRBD2. Trimming cost V 1 base and J 2 bases; bases outside gene matches: 4. The CDR3 runs 16 residues. The V gene's germline CDR1 is SGHTA and CDR2 FQGNSA. The CDR3 nucleotides are TGTGCCAGCAGCTTAGTGTCTAGCGGGGCCACAGATACGCAGTATTTT. It yields the protein CASSLVSSGATDTQYF.

V is TRBV4-3 and J is TRBJ2-2, with a weak D call TRBD2 (6 bases). The germline CDR1 and CDR2 sequences are LGHNA and YSLEER. With 0 bases removed from V and 5 bases from J, the gap between germline ends came to 13 bases. This CDR3 is 16 amino acids long. The CDR3 is CASSQDVGGVTGELFF. In DNA form, the CDR3 reads TGCGCCAGCAGCCAAGATGTCGGGGGTGTGACCGGGGAGCTGTTTTTT.

The J gene is TRBJ1-1, the V gene TRBV5-1; D gene ambiguous. The germline V and J ends were trimmed by 4 bases and 2 bases, with 18 bases remaining between them. Germline V CDR1 and CDR2: SGHRS, YFSETQ. The CDR3 sequence is 16 residues long. CDR3 sequence: CASSAVLITGNTEAFF. CDR3 bases: TGCGCCAGCAGCGCCGTCCTTATAACTGGTAACACTGAAGCTTTCTTT.

This chain uses TRBV6-1 with TRBJ2-5; 10 bases fit TRBD1. The DNA end lines up better with TRBJ2-7; the J call may be wrong. The germline V gene has CDR1 MNHNS and CDR2 SASEGT. CDR3 length: 14 residues. The DNA for the CDR3 is TGTGCCAGTTGGGCTCGGGACAGGGGCCACGAGCAGTACTTC. It codes for CASWARDRGHEQYF.

The chain carries TRBV29-1 and TRBJ2-1, with D possibly TRBD2 on 5 matching bases. The CDR3 consists of 12 residues. Trimming cost V 2 bases and J 7 bases, with 9 bases left between them. Germline V gene data show CDR1 as SQVTM and CDR2 as ANQGSEA. Here the CDR3 DNA reads TGCAGCGTTGAATTGAGAGGGAATGAGCAGTTCTTC. As protein: CSVELRGNEQFF.

The rearrangement uses TRBV4-1 and TRBJ2-3; possibly TRBD2 for D (6 bases). CDR1 MGHRA and CDR2 YSYEKL come from the germline V gene. Trimming pared 1 base from V and 4 bases from J, leaving 21 bases between. The CDR3 loop spans 18 amino acids. The CDR3 DNA is TGCGCCAGCAGCCAAGTATCTCGGGGAGGAGGCTTCGCAGATACGCAGTATTTT. Amino acids: CASSQVSRGGGFADTQYF.

The CDR3 loop is CASSLSNTANYGYTF. The CDR3 nucleotides read TGTGCCAGCAGTTTATCAAACACAGCTAACTATGGCTACACCTTC. The gene calls are TRBV27 and TRBJ1-2, with D uncertain. Germline V CDR1 and CDR2: MNHEY, SMNVEV (reference sequence). With 0 bases removed from V and 0 bases from J, the gap between germline ends came to 8 bases. This CDR3 comprises 15 residues.

This clone occurred once. V and J are TRBV2 and TRBJ1-4; a weak D match, TRBD1 (5 bases). Germline V gene lookup returns CDR1 SNHLY and CDR2 FYNNEI. The CDR3 length is 15 residues. V was shortened by 2 bases and J by 8 bases, with 15 bases between the two germline ends. The CDR3 sequence: CASSEIWGIGEKLFF. DNA of the CDR3: TGTGCCAGCAGTGAAATATGGGGCATAGGCGAAAAACTGTTTTTT.

This clone came up once. The J gene is TRBJ1-4, the V gene TRBV7-8; the D gene is possibly TRBD1 (5 bases). Deletions cut 1 base from V and 5 bases from J, with 17 bases between. The CDR3 runs 17 residues. Germline assignment: CDR1 SGHVS and CDR2 FQNEAQ. The CDR3: CASSLVTPGRGNEKLFF. The CDR3 coding sequence is TGTGCCAGCAGCTTAGTAACCCCGGGGCGGGGGAATGAAAAACTGTTTTTT. The full variable domain, rest sourced from reference TRBV7-8 and TRBJ1-4, is GAGVSQSPRYKVAKRGQDVALRCDPISGHVSLFWYQQALGQGPEFLTYFQNEAQLDKSGLPSDRFFAERPEGSVSTLKIQRTQQEDSAVYLCASSLVTPGRGNEKLFFGSGTQLSVL.

The chain's CDR3 is CASSLGQTSNQPQHF. The CDR3 region has the DNA TGTGCCAGCAGCTTAGGACAGACTAGCAATCAGCCCCAGCATTTT. This chain links TRBV7-9 with TRBJ1-5, with TRBD1 as a possible D gene (5 bases). This CDR3 is built from 15 residues. V shed 1 base and J shed 0 bases, with 7 bases lying between them. Germline loops: CDR1 SEHNR, CDR2 FQNEAQ (reference sequence).

V usage is TRBV2 and J usage is TRBJ2-7; TRBD2 agrees at 8 bases. CDR1 and CDR2 from the germline V gene are SNHLY and FYNNEI. After removal of 3 bases from V and 5 bases from J, the junction contained 3 bases not matched to a gene. The CDR3 spans 13 residues. In nucleotides, the CDR3 is TGTGCCAGCAGTGACGGGGGGGCCCACGAGCAGTACTTC. This translates into CASSDGGAHEQYF.

This clone has just one count. The chain joins TRBV2 to TRBJ2-3; 8 bases align to TRBD2. CDR3 length: 14 amino acids. The J segment lost 4 bases and the V segment lost 4 bases, leaving 4 bases of the junction unmatched. From germline, CDR1 is SNHLY and CDR2 FYNNEI. CDR3 DNA sequence: TGTGCCAGCAGTGGCAGCGGGGGCTCAGATACGCAGTATTTT. This translates into CASSGSGGSDTQYF.

The chain links TRBV4-2 to TRBJ2-1; 8 bases align to TRBD2. The germline gives CDR1 LGHNA, CDR2 YNFKEQ. Losses at the gene ends were 0 bases for V and 4 bases for J; bases not matched to a gene: 5. CDR3 length: 16 residues. In nucleotides, the CDR3 is TGTGCCAGCAGCCAAGATGAGGCGGGGGGTTACAATGAGCAGTTCTTC. Residues: CASSQDEAGGYNEQFF.

The chain carries TRBV4-3 and TRBJ2-7; 8 bases map to TRBD1. CDR3 length: 16 residues. With 2 bases clipped from V and 2 bases from J, the junction kept 8 bases outside the gene matches. Germline CDR1 LGHNA, CDR2 YSLEER. CDR3 DNA sequence: TGCGCCAGCAGCCAAACAATAGGACAGGGAACCTACGAGCAGTACTTC. Translation: CASSQTIGQGTYEQYF.

This chain links TRBV2 with TRBJ2-3, with D perhaps matching TRBD1 (6 bases). The CDR3 spans 16 residues. Germline V gene lookup returns CDR1 SNHLY and CDR2 FYNNEI. Trimming cost V 1 base and J 2 bases, with 13 bases left between them. The CDR3 spells CASSEGGGLYTDTQYF. The CDR3 bases are TGTGCCAGCAGTGAAGGTGGGGGCCTGTACACAGATACGCAGTATTTT.

The chain has TRBV6-6 and TRBJ2-7, with a weak D call TRBD2 (7 bases). This CDR3 is 15 amino acids long. Germline V gene sequence: CDR1 MNHNY, CDR2 SVGAGI (reference sequence). V lost 11 bases and J lost 2, with 22 bases in between. The CDR3 region is CASEGGASETYEQYF. Written as DNA, the CDR3 is TGTGCCTCAGAAGGGGGGGCCTCAGAGACCTACGAGCAGTACTTC.

The genes are TRBV15 and TRBJ1-4; possibly TRBD1 for D (6 bases). CDR1 and CDR2 from the germline V gene are LNHNV and YYDKDF (reference sequence). This CDR3 is built from 18 residues. V lost 3 bases and J lost 0, with 17 bases in between. The CDR3 spells CATSSEIEWTATNEKLFF. In DNA, the CDR3 is TGTGCCACCAGCAGCGAAATCGAGTGGACAGCAACTAATGAAAAACTGTTTTTT.

The chain recombines TRBV19 with TRBJ2-7; 8 bases fit TRBD1. With 3 bases clipped from V and 2 bases from J, the junction kept 3 bases outside the gene matches. The CDR3 contains 14 residues. Germline V gene lookup returns CDR1 LNHDA and CDR2 SQIVND (reference sequence). For the CDR3, the DNA is TGTGCCAGTAGTATCACAGGGGGACCCTACGAGCAGTACTTC. Amino acids: CASSITGGPYEQYF.

This chain connects TRBV5-5 to TRBJ2-7; TRBD1 agrees at 8 bases. Germline V gives CDR1 SGHKS, CDR2 YYEKEE (reference sequence). This CDR3 contains 17 residues. Trimming cost V 0 bases and J 5 bases; bases outside gene matches: 13. CDR3 DNA: TGTGCCAGCAGCTTGGGGCCGCGGGACAGGTGGTATGACGAGCAGTACTTC. Amino acid sequence: CASSLGPRDRWYDEQYF.

As concerns this clone: Compared with germline, one end of the junction differs, possibly owing to a read error. The rearrangement uses TRBV2 and TRBJ2-5; D may be TRBD1 (6 bases). CDR1 is SNHLY and CDR2 is FYNNEI in the germline V gene. The CDR3 covers 14 residues. CDR3 coding DNA: TGTGCCAGCACTAATCAGGGGCTCCAAGAGGCCCAGTACTTC. Its protein product is CASTNQGLQEAQYF.

The J gene is TRBJ2-7, the V gene TRBV30; 10 nucleotides match TRBD1. The CDR3 spans 15 residues. Trimming cost V 3 bases and J 4 bases; bases outside gene matches: 9. CDR1 and CDR2 from the germline V gene are GTSNPN and SVGIG (reference sequence). CDR3 nucleotide sequence: TGTGCCTGGAGCCCCCGGGACAGGGGCCTATACGAGCAGTACTTC. Its translation: CAWSPRDRGLYEQYF.

The V call is TRBV9, the J call TRBJ2-3, with 12 bases identical to TRBD2. The CDR3 contains 18 residues. The J segment lost 1 base and the V segment lost 3 bases, leaving 9 bases of the junction unmatched. Germline CDR1 reads SGDLS; CDR2 reads YYNGEE. DNA for the CDR3: TGTGCCAGCAGCGCTCGGACCGGGACTAGCGGGCGCACAGATACGCAGTATTTT. Amino acids: CASSARTGTSGRTDTQYF.